Listed here are 22 T cell receptor beta chains from one sample, sequenced in a study of blood T cell repertoires in COVID-19. The protocol was immunoSEQ multiplex PCR, while the TCRdb copy is restricted to in-frame clones and leaves out a portion. The sample consists of around 88,000 clones, about 88% of them appearing once. What was sequenced was peripheral blood. These receptor sequences come from an elderly woman with acute or convalescent COVID-19.

The rearrangement links TRBV10-3 to TRBJ1-1; no reliable D call. CDR3 size: 13 residues. V was clipped by 6 bases and J by 1 base, with 9 bases between them. Germline CDR1 ENHRY, CDR2 SYGVKD. Written as DNA, the CDR3 is TGTGCCATCAGGAGGGATTCGAACACTGAAGCTTTCTTT. As protein: CAIRRDSNTEAFF.

J is TRBJ1-1 and V is TRBV11-2, with D perhaps matching TRBD1 (5 bases). Trimming removed 2 bases at V and 1 base at J, with 17 bases between. The CDR3 consists of 17 residues. CDR1 and CDR2 (germline): SGHAT, FQNNGV. CDR3 nucleotide sequence: TGTGCCAGCAGCTTATGGGGACTCCTCGGTCGGAACACTGAAGCTTTCTTT. The encoded protein is CASSLWGLLGRNTEAFF. The variable domain in full, completed from reference TRBV11-2 and TRBJ1-1, reads EAGVAQSPRYKIIEKRQSVAFWCNPISGHATLYWYQQILGQGPKLLIQFQNNGVVDDSQLPKDRFSAERLKGVDSTLKIQPAKLEDSAVYLCASSLWGLLGRNTEAFFGQGTRLTVV.

The chain joins TRBV7-6 to TRBJ2-3; 9 bases map to TRBD2. The V gene end was trimmed by 5 bases and the J gene end by 5 bases; junction bases not matched to a gene: 8. Germline loops: CDR1 SGHVS, CDR2 FNYEAQ. CDR3 size: 15 residues. The CDR3 region has the DNA TGTGCCAGCAGCCGAACGGGACTAGCAAGAGATACGCAGTATTTT. Translated: CASSRTGLARDTQYF.

J is TRBJ2-1 and V is TRBV25-1; no clear D. Trimming pared 2 bases from V and 12 bases from J, leaving 14 bases between. CDR1 and CDR2 from the germline V gene are MGHDK and SYGVNS. This CDR3 comprises 13 residues. DNA for the CDR3: TGTGCCAGCAGTGAAATTCTACTGAGTGTGCAGTTCTTC. This codes for CASSEILLSVQFF.

The V gene is TRBV6-1, the J gene TRBJ2-7, with D perhaps matching TRBD2 (6 bases). Germline V gives CDR1 MNHNS, CDR2 SASEGT. This CDR3 has 15 amino acids. V was cut by 2 bases and J by 2 bases, with 13 bases left in between. The CDR3 DNA reads TGTGCCAGCAGTGAATTAGGAGGGAAGGCCTACGAGCAGTACTTC. Translated, it gives CASSELGGKAYEQYF.

This chain links TRBV7-9 with TRBJ2-4, with D unresolved. V dropped 4 bases and J dropped 13 bases, with 20 bases sitting between them. From germline, CDR1 is SEHNR and CDR2 FQNEAQ (reference sequence). The CDR3 has 14 residues. CDR3 region: CASSSDLVPDPQYF. The CDR3 nucleotides read TGTGCCAGCAGCTCGGATCTAGTGCCCGACCCCCAGTACTTC.

The J gene is TRBJ2-7, the V gene TRBV19; 7 bases align to TRBD1. The CDR3 is 14 amino acids. Germline trimming cut 3 bases from V and 3 bases from J; bases unmatched to any gene: 5. Germline V gene data show CDR1 as LNHDA and CDR2 as SQIVND (reference sequence). The CDR3 nucleotides read TGTGCCAGTAGTATCGGGACAGTAGGCTACGAGCAGTACTTC. This sequence encodes CASSIGTVGYEQYF.

The chain recombines TRBV2 with TRBJ1-3; TRBD1 aligns across 7 bases. V dropped 4 bases and J dropped 2; count of bases not matched to a gene: 2. The germline V gene encodes CDR1 SNHLY and CDR2 FYNNEI. This CDR3 region has 14 residues. CDR3 residues: CASSAGGTGNTIYF. The DNA of the CDR3 is TGTGCCAGCAGTGCAGGGGGTACTGGAAACACCATATATTTT. Variable domain in full (rest from reference TRBV2 and TRBJ1-3): EPEVTQTPSHQVTQMGQEVILRCVPISNHLYFYWYRQILGQKVEFLVSFYNNEISEKSEIFDDQFSVERPDGSNFTLKIRSTKLEDSAMYFCASSAGGTGNTIYFGEGSWLTVV.

The V and J genes are TRBV3-1 (or the pseudogene TRBV3-2) and TRBJ1-5; 12 bases line up with TRBD1. The germline gives CDR1 LGHDT, CDR2 YNNKEL (reference sequence). Trimming took 4 bases from V and 3 from J; bases not matched to a gene: 13. This CDR3 region has 19 residues. CDR3 sequence (DNA): TGTGCCAGCAGCCGAGACCGCCCCGGGACAGGGGGCGTCAATCAGCCCCAGCATTTT. It encodes CASSRDRPGTGGVNQPQHF.

The rearrangement uses TRBV18 and TRBJ2-7, with D possibly TRBD2 on 6 matching bases. Per germline, CDR1 KGHSH and CDR2 LQKENI. This CDR3 has 14 residues. V was clipped by 3 bases and J by 5 bases, with 14 bases between them. CDR3 region: CASSPIGGKDEQYF. Written as DNA, the CDR3 is TGTGCCAGCTCACCGATTGGAGGGAAAGACGAGCAGTACTTC.

The V and J genes are TRBV28 and TRBJ2-2, with 7 bases identical to TRBD1. V shed 7 bases, J shed 5 bases, and the junction held 13 bases outside the gene matches. This CDR3 is 16 amino acids long. In germline, CDR1 is MDHEN, CDR2 SYDVKM. CDR3: CASKGAETQRTGELFF. DNA for the CDR3: TGTGCCAGCAAGGGGGCGGAAACTCAAAGGACCGGGGAGCTGTTTTTT.

This chain links TRBV28 with TRBJ1-2; the D is unclear. CDR1 and CDR2 (germline): MDHEN, SYDVKM. The CDR3 is 12 residues long. With 4 bases removed from V and 4 bases from J, the gap between germline ends came to 7 bases. The CDR3 nucleotides are TGTGCCAGCAGTTATGCGGCCTATGGCTACACCTTC. This encodes CASSYAAYGYTF.

The V and J genes are TRBV6-2 or TRBV6-3 and TRBJ1-4, with 8 bases that match TRBD1. The germline CDR1 and CDR2 sequences are MNHEY and SVGEGT. The length of the CDR3 is 15 residues. V was pared by 5 bases and J by 2 bases, with 4 bases of the junction left unmatched. CDR3: CASSVDRATNEKLFF. CDR3 DNA: TGTGCCAGCAGTGTGGACAGGGCGACTAATGAAAAACTGTTTTTT.

The V call is TRBV19, the J call TRBJ2-1; 8 bases line up with TRBD2. The CDR3 covers 17 residues. Germline V CDR1 and CDR2: LNHDA, SQIVND (reference sequence). J gave up 0 bases and V 5 bases, and 9 bases lay outside the gene matches. This chain's CDR3 is CASSLRSGGSSYNEQFF. The CDR3 nucleotides read TGTGCCAGTAGTCTTAGATCGGGGGGGAGCTCCTACAATGAGCAGTTCTTC.

This chain connects TRBV2 to TRBJ1-1; tentative D call: TRBD1 (6 bases). Germline V gene lookup returns CDR1 SNHLY and CDR2 FYNNEI. The CDR3 consists of 13 residues. Trimming left V 5 bases short and J 1 base short, with 8 bases between. CDR3: CASSLQGNTEAFF. The CDR3 DNA reads TGTGCCAGCAGTCTACAGGGGAACACTGAAGCTTTCTTT.

The chain is built from TRBV6-5 and TRBJ2-7, with D possibly being TRBD1 (7 bases). The CDR3 length is 14 residues. The V end lost 3 bases, the J end lost 2 bases, and 11 bases lay between the germline ends. Germline CDR1 and CDR2: MNHEY and SVGAGI. The CDR3 sequence: CASSYGGTAYEQYF. DNA for the CDR3: TGTGCCAGCAGTTATGGCGGGACAGCCTACGAGCAGTACTTC.

The V and J genes are TRBV3-1 (or the pseudogene TRBV3-2) and TRBJ1-2; no definite D call. The V gene's germline CDR1 is LGHDT and CDR2 YNNKEL (reference sequence). The CDR3 has 14 residues. The ends were cut back, 3 bases at V and 4 bases at J, with 12 bases in the middle. The CDR3 DNA sequence: TGTGCCAGCAGCCACCGACTACTCACCTATGGCTACACCTTC. Translating it yields CASSHRLLTYGYTF.

The rearrangement joins TRBV27 to TRBJ1-5, with a tentative D call TRBD1 (6 bases). The V end lost 7 bases, the J end lost 7 bases, and 17 bases lay between the germline ends. The CDR3 is 14 residues long. CDR1 is MNHEY, CDR2 SMNVEV, per germline (reference sequence). The CDR3 DNA reads as TGTGCCAGCAATTCTCAGGGGAATGGGCAGCCCCAGCATTTT. Translating gives CASNSQGNGQPQHF.

The V and J genes are TRBV11-1 and TRBJ1-1; D not certain. This CDR3 is 14 amino acids long. Germline-derived CDR1 and CDR2 are SGHAT and FQDESV (reference sequence). The V and J ends lost 5 bases and 7 bases respectively, with 17 bases between them. The CDR3 protein is CASSEHAQTVEAFF. Here the CDR3 DNA reads TGTGCCAGCAGCGAACACGCACAAACAGTTGAAGCTTTCTTT.

The J gene is TRBJ1-1, the V gene TRBV6-2 or TRBV6-3; a weak D match, TRBD1 (6 bases). Trimming took off 0 bases at V and 4 bases at J, with 18 bases between the two ends. The germline gives CDR1 MNHEY, CDR2 SVGEGT. The CDR3 has 17 residues. The CDR3 protein is CASSYSPGQSWGTEAFF. The DNA for the CDR3 is TGTGCCAGCAGTTACTCGCCCGGACAGTCCTGGGGCACTGAAGCTTTCTTT.

The V call is TRBV15, the J call TRBJ1-1, with 9 bases matching TRBD1. Germline V gene data show CDR1 as LNHNV and CDR2 as YYDKDF (reference sequence). Trimming at V came to 0 bases and at J to 5 bases, leaving 4 bases not matched to a gene. The CDR3 loop spans 15 amino acids. Written as DNA, the CDR3 is TGTGCCACCAGCAGAGATGCCGGGACAGGGACTGAAGCTTTCTTT. Its protein is CATSRDAGTGTEAFF.

The genes are TRBV5-1 and TRBJ1-2; the match to TRBD1 covers 7 bases. CDR1 SGHRS and CDR2 YFSETQ come from the germline V gene. This CDR3 contains 13 residues. Unmatched junction bases numbered 4, after V lost 0 bases and J lost 8 bases. In nucleotides, the CDR3 is TGCGCCAGCAGCTTGGACAGGGGCCAGGGCTACACCTTC. Protein sequence: CASSLDRGQGYTF.